The entry below gives a single TCR beta chain sequence along with its context. The sorted Tregs were CD4+CD25+CD127-/low cells. TCRdb reprocessed the 5' RACE reads via MiXCR and lists one record per CDR3 protein. This repertoire shows approximately 60,000 distinct CDR3 sequences, approximately 27% found once; its top ten account for roughly 2.2%. Germline V gene data show CDR1 as MGHRA and CDR2 as YSYEKL. Trimming left V 1 base short and J 0 bases short, with 13 bases between. CDR3 size: 18 residues. This receptor was identified in a female donor with breast cancer. Sequenced input: tumor-infiltrating Tregs sorted from the breast tumor. The rearrangement joins TRBV4-1 to TRBJ2-6; D is possibly TRBD1 (5 bases). In DNA form, the CDR3 reads TGCGCCAGCAGCCAAGTGGACATGGGATTCTCTGGGGCCAACGTCCTGACTTTC. It encodes CASSQVDMGFSGANVLTF.